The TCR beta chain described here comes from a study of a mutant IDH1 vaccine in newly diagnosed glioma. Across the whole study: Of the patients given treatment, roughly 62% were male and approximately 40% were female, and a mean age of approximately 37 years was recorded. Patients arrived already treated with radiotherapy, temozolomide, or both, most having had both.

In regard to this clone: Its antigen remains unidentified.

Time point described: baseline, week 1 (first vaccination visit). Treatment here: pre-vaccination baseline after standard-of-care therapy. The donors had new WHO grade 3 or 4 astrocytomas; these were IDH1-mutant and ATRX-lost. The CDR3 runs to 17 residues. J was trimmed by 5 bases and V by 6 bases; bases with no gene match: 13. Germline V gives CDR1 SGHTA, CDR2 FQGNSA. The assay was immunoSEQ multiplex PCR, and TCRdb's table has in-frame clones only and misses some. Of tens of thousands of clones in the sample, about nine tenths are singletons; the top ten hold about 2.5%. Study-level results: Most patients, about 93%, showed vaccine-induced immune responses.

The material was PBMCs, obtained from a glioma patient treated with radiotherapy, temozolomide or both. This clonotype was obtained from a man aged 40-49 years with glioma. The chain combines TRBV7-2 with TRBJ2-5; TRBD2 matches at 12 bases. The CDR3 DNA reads TGTGCCAGCAGTCGACTAGCGGGAGCTTGGGAGGCTGAGACCCAGTACTTC. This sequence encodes CASSRLAGAWEAETQYF.